The 26 T cell receptor beta chains presented below share a single source sample, sequenced in a study of breast tumors, draining lymph nodes, adjacent tissues. Axillary draining lymph nodes of breast cancer patients supplied the node samples. TCRdb re-called the multiplex PCR reads with MiXCR, one entry per CDR3 protein. The sample lists about 180,000 distinct CDR3 sequences, 33% occurring once. Material for sequencing was axillary lymph node tissue. These receptors all come from a female donor with breast cancer. Some clones in this sample may be carry-over from other donors' samples.

As concerns this clonotype: This may stem from a read error, because a much larger clone lies one nucleotide away. The chain employs TRBV5-5 and TRBJ2-7; a weak D match, TRBD2 (6 bases). V lost 3 bases and J lost 4, with 14 bases in between. The CDR3 contains 14 residues. Germline loops: CDR1 SGHKS, CDR2 YYEKEE (reference sequence). Written as DNA, the CDR3 is TGTGCCAGCAGCTCCCCCGGCGGGGAGTACGAGCAGTACTTC. Translation gives CASSSPGGEYEQYF.

This clonotype was recorded at least ten times. V gene TRBV20-1 combines with J gene TRBJ2-7; 9 bases are a match to TRBD2. V was clipped by 2 bases and J by 6 bases; unmatched bases: 17. The CDR3 runs 17 residues. Germline V gene data show CDR1 as DFQATT and CDR2 as SNEGSKA (reference sequence). As DNA, the CDR3 is TGCAGTGCTAGATCACTAGCGCCGGGACTAGCAAACTCCGAGCAGTACTTC. It translates to CSARSLAPGLANSEQYF.

The table lists this clonotype with a count of one. The rearrangement joins TRBV12-3 or TRBV12-4 to TRBJ2-7, with D possibly matching TRBD1 (5 bases). The CDR3 consists of 13 residues. The V end lost 5 bases, the J end lost 0 bases, and 8 bases lay between the germline ends. CDR3 protein: CASSPDNSYEQYF. The CDR3 DNA sequence: TGTGCCAGCAGTCCGGACAACTCCTACGAGCAGTACTTC.

The rearrangement links TRBV5-6 to TRBJ1-2; a possible D gene is TRBD1 (6 bases). This CDR3 has 14 amino acids. Germline assignment: CDR1 SGHDT and CDR2 YYEEEE. The V and J ends lost 2 bases and 4 bases respectively, with 12 bases between them. As DNA, the CDR3 is TGTGCCAGCAGCTTTCCAGGGGCGGGCTATGGCTACACCTTC. Residues: CASSFPGAGYGYTF.

The gene calls are TRBV18 and TRBJ2-2; D may match TRBD1 or TRBD2 (5 bases each). Germline-derived CDR1 and CDR2 are KGHSH and LQKENI. The CDR3 consists of 18 residues. V gave up 2 bases and J gave up 0 bases, with 16 bases separating them. CDR3 region: CASSPGTGYGSNTGELFF. The CDR3 region has the DNA TGTGCCAGCTCACCAGGGACCGGCTATGGCTCGAACACCGGGGAGCTGTTTTTT.

Written as DNA, the CDR3 is TGTGCCAGCGCCCTCGACGGGCACCGCTATGAGCAGTACTTC. Protein: CASALDGHRYEQYF. V is TRBV6-1 and J is TRBJ2-7; D is unclear. Trimming removed 8 bases from V and 7 bases from J, with 21 bases in between. Germline V gene sequence: CDR1 MNHNS, CDR2 SASEGT. The CDR3 consists of 14 residues.

This clonotype came up once. Since no conserved phenylalanine or tryptophan closes the CDR3, a read error is the likely cause. No DNA is shown, since the ends of the CDR3 on it are uncertain; the CDR3 is the one TCRdb lists. The genes are TRBV27 and TRBJ2-7. The CDR3 spans 13 amino acids, including both terminal residues. Germline loops: CDR1 MNHEY, CDR2 SMNVEV (reference sequence). This chain's CDR3 is CASSLPNPTSSTS.

This clonotype came up many times. The CDR3 bases are TGTGCCAGCTCACCAAGGCTCCAGACAAAGGGCGGGGAGCTGTTTTTT. It encodes CASSPRLQTKGGELFF. J is TRBJ2-2 and V is TRBV18; D not certain. V lost 2 bases to trimming and J lost 7 bases, with 17 bases between them. CDR3 size: 16 residues. Germline V gene sequence: CDR1 KGHSH, CDR2 LQKENI.

This clonotype was observed at least ten times. This chain uses TRBV30 with TRBJ1-2; D may be TRBD1 (5 bases). The V gene's germline CDR1 is GTSNPN and CDR2 SVGIG (reference sequence). The CDR3 is 13 amino acids. V was trimmed by 3 bases and J by 2 bases, leaving 10 bases between them. The CDR3 bases are TGTGCCTGGAGCCTGTGGGGGAACTATGGCTACACCTTC. The encoded protein is CAWSLWGNYGYTF.

This clonotype was counted ten times or more. The rearrangement joins TRBV7-3 to TRBJ2-1, with D perhaps matching TRBD1 or TRBD2 (6 bases each). V lost 0 bases to trimming and J lost 2 bases, with 8 bases between them. Germline CDR1 is SGHTA and CDR2 is FQGTGA. The CDR3 extends over 15 amino acids. DNA for the CDR3: TGTGCCAGCAGCTTAACAGGGGGGCCCTACAATGAGCAGTTCTTC. Translating it yields CASSLTGGPYNEQFF.

DNA for the CDR3: TGCAGTGCTAGAGAAGACAGGGTCTCCTACAATGAAAAACTGTTTTTT. It yields the protein CSAREDRVSYNEKLFF. V usage is TRBV20-1 and J usage is TRBJ1-4; 7 positions match TRBD1. The CDR3 length is 16 residues. Germline V gives CDR1 DFQATT, CDR2 SNEGSKA (reference sequence). The junction had 9 bases not matched to a gene; V was cut back by 0 bases and J by 5 bases.

This clonotype has ten or more counts. The rearrangement joins TRBV20-1 to TRBJ2-1; 14 nucleotides agree with TRBD2. Germline-derived CDR1 and CDR2 are DFQATT and SNEGSKA (reference sequence). V trimming: 5 bases; J trimming: 9 bases; junction bases outside the gene matches: 9. The CDR3 has 15 residues. The CDR3 spells CSARPGLAGVSEQFF. CDR3 nucleotide sequence: TGCAGTGCTCGGCCGGGACTAGCGGGAGTTAGTGAGCAGTTCTTC.

J is TRBJ2-3 and V is TRBV19, with unresolved D. Germline loops: CDR1 LNHDA, CDR2 SQIVND (reference sequence). Trimming cost V 6 bases and J 2 bases, with 9 bases left between them. The CDR3 has 13 amino acids. The CDR3 region is CASRRANTDTQYF. CDR3 DNA sequence: TGTGCCAGTAGACGGGCCAACACAGATACGCAGTATTTT.

As to this clonotype: A read error is likely, as this CDR3 ends without the conserved phenylalanine or tryptophan. This chain joins TRBV14 and TRBJ1-4; D may be TRBD1 (6 bases). The CDR3 covers 14 residues. Germline lookup yields CDR1 SGHDN and CDR2 FVKESK. The chain's CDR3 is CASSTRAGEEKLFI. CDR3 in DNA: TGTGCCAGCAGCACCCGAGCAGGGGAAGAAAAGCTGTTTATT.

This clonotype was observed many times. One end of the junction does not line up with germline, which may come from a read error. The V call is TRBV6-5, the J call TRBJ2-3; 7 nucleotides agree with TRBD2. Germline V gives CDR1 MNHEY, CDR2 SVGAGI. This CDR3 is 13 amino acids long. The CDR3 bases are TGTGCCAGCAGTAGGGACTACACAAATACGCAGTATTTT. Translation: CASSRDYTNTQYF.

This clonotype was observed at least ten times. The DNA for the CDR3 is TGTGCCAGCAGCCTTAGCGGGAGGGCGAGCAATGAGCAGTTCTTC. Translated, it gives CASSLSGRASNEQFF. V usage is TRBV7-3 and J usage is TRBJ2-1; TRBD2 matches at 11 bases. The V and J ends lost 5 bases and 6 bases, in that order; junction bases with no gene match: 6. Germline-derived CDR1 and CDR2 are SGHTA and FQGTGA. The length of the CDR3 is 15 residues.

This clonotype occurred many times. The J gene is TRBJ1-2, the V gene TRBV18; TRBD1 might be the D (5 bases). The ends were cut back, 3 bases at V and 4 bases at J, with 12 bases in the middle. The CDR3 extends over 14 amino acids. Germline CDR1 is KGHSH and CDR2 is LQKENI. CDR3 in DNA: TGTGCCAGCTCACCTACGCAAGGGACCTATGGCTACACCTTC. Translated, it gives CASSPTQGTYGYTF. Looking up the rest from reference TRBV18 and TRBJ1-2 gives the full variable domain: NAGVMQNPRHLVRRRGQEARLRCSPMKGHSHVYWYRQLPEEGLKFMVYLQKENIIDESGMPKERFSAEFPKEGPSILRIQQVVRGDSAAYFCASSPTQGTYGYTFGSGTRLTVV.

This clonotype has a count of ten or more. The CDR3 loop is CASSWGTGETETQYF. DNA of the CDR3: TGTGCCAGCAGCTGGGGGACAGGGGAAACGGAGACCCAGTACTTC. This chain joins TRBV5-6 and TRBJ2-5, with TRBD1 identical over 10 bases. CDR3 length: 15 residues. Looked up from germline, CDR1 is SGHDT and CDR2 is YYEEEE. After removal of 3 bases from V and 5 bases from J, the junction contained 7 bases not matched to a gene.

This clonotype was detected only a few times. The chain couples TRBV7-2 to TRBJ1-1; TRBD1 agrees at 8 bases. J lost 10 bases, V lost 0 bases, and 4 bases had no gene match. This CDR3 contains 13 residues. The germline gives CDR1 SGHTA, CDR2 FQGNSA. The CDR3 loop reads CASSLAPDRGAFF. CDR3 DNA sequence: TGTGCCAGCAGCTTAGCGCCAGACAGGGGAGCTTTCTTT.

This clonotype was found many times. The V call is TRBV11-2, the J call TRBJ1-2, with a possible D match to TRBD1 (6 bases). The germline V gene encodes CDR1 SGHAT and CDR2 FQNNGV. CDR3 size: 15 residues. V lost 4 bases and J 4 bases, leaving 16 bases between the germline ends. The CDR3 DNA is TGTGCCAGCAGCTCCCACGGGACACCGGTCTATGGCTACACCTTC. It codes for CASSSHGTPVYGYTF.

Many counts were recorded for this clonotype. This chain joins TRBV30 and TRBJ2-7; D may be TRBD2 (6 bases). The CDR3 contains 13 residues. The germline CDR1 and CDR2 sequences are GTSNPN and SVGIG (reference sequence). Between the trimmed V and J ends, which lost 5 bases and 3 bases, there was a span of 14 bases. In DNA form, the CDR3 reads TGTGCCTGGGTGCGGGACGGAAGCTACGAGCAGTACTTC. It codes for CAWVRDGSYEQYF.

The chain links TRBV11-3 to TRBJ1-5, with D perhaps matching TRBD1 (5 bases). V was clipped by 5 bases and J by 3 bases, with 14 bases between them. The germline V gene has CDR1 SGHNT and CDR2 YENEEA. The CDR3 covers 15 residues. CDR3 sequence (DNA): TGTGCCAGCAGCCTGACAGAAAGGACCAATCAGCCCCAGCATTTT. Translating it yields CASSLTERTNQPQHF.

Many counts were recorded for this clonotype. The chain joins TRBV19 to TRBJ1-2, with 7 bases aligning to TRBD1. Germline V gives CDR1 LNHDA, CDR2 SQIVND (reference sequence). V lost 9 bases and J lost 8; bases outside the gene matches: 12. The CDR3 runs to 13 residues. The DNA for the CDR3 is TGTGCCAGCCTTGACAGGGAAGCGAGGGGCTACACCTTC. This codes for CASLDREARGYTF.

The chain is built from TRBV19 and TRBJ1-2; D may be TRBD1 (6 bases). The ends were cut back, 3 bases at V and 2 bases at J, with 19 bases in the middle. This CDR3 is built from 17 residues. CDR1 and CDR2 from the germline V gene are LNHDA and SQIVND (reference sequence). CDR3 coding DNA: TGTGCCAGTAGTATTAACCTGGGGGCAGGGGTAAACTATGGCTACACCTTC. This encodes CASSINLGAGVNYGYTF.

This clonotype has just a few counts. J is TRBJ1-5 and V is TRBV28, with D tentatively TRBD1 (5 bases). This CDR3 is built from 13 residues. Trimming took off 7 bases at V and 7 bases at J, with 14 bases between the two ends. Germline V gene data show CDR1 as MDHEN and CDR2 as SYDVKM. CDR3 DNA: TGTGCCAGCATTTCCTGGGGGAAGCAGCCCCAGCATTTT. Protein sequence: CASISWGKQPQHF.

The V call is TRBV25-1, the J call TRBJ1-2, with D uncertain. Trimming stripped 5 bases from V and 8 bases from J, with 18 bases between. The V gene's germline CDR1 is MGHDK and CDR2 SYGVNS. This CDR3 region has 14 residues. The CDR3 here is CASSPPGLWEGYTF. CDR3 in DNA: TGTGCCAGCAGTCCCCCCGGCCTTTGGGAGGGCTACACCTTC.